This TCR beta chain was found in a study of blood T cell repertoires in COVID-19. The Seattle patients joined while their infection was active and were tracked longitudinally afterward. Original methodology: Amplification of reference gene primers provided the estimated nucleated cell counts. Profiling relied on immunoSEQ multiplex PCR, and the TCRdb table lists in-frame clones only, not all of them. The V and J calls and the clone size are those of that table, but D and trimming were determined from the DNA. Of about 370,000 clones in the sample, about 90% were seen once. The receptor was isolated from a woman between 25 and 40 years old with COVID-19, enrolled during active disease. Specimen: peripheral blood.

CDR3 sequence (DNA): TGTGCCAGCAGCCATGAGGGACTAGCGGGATACAATGAGCAGTTCTTC. This codes for CASSHEGLAGYNEQFF. The V call is TRBV7-6, the J call TRBJ2-1; TRBD2 matches at 13 bases. The CDR3 contains 16 residues. The junction had 5 bases not matched to a gene; V was cut back by 5 bases and J by 4 bases. Germline CDR1 and CDR2: SGHVS and FNYEAQ.